This T cell receptor beta chain is from a study of T cell responses to AZD1222 COVID-19 vaccine. The germline V and J ends were trimmed by 4 bases and 7 bases, with 8 bases remaining between them. The CDR3 contains 12 residues. CDR1 is MNHEY, CDR2 SMNVEV, per germline (reference sequence). Sequencing was performed with immunoSEQ multiplex PCR; in TCRdb, only in-frame clones are kept and a portion is missing. The sample has tens of thousands of clones; roughly 87% are singletons. J is TRBJ2-1 and V is TRBV27, with no clear D. This sample comprised peripheral blood, obtained 28 days after the second AZD1222 dose. The origin of this receptor is an adult who received the AZD1222 COVID-19 vaccine. CDR3 coding DNA: TGTGCCAGCAGTTCCTGGCGAAATGAGCAGTTCTTC. Residues: CASSSWRNEQFF.